In this sample, the clone carrying this T cell receptor (beta chain) turned up once. Its antigen is still unknown. The same CDR3 arises from other DNA sequences in this sample as well. The sample comes from a study of cytomegalovirus exposure and HLA in healthy donors. Study observations and caveats: When a later analysis was performed, an Asian-associated ancestry cluster reportedly had fewer N-insertions than the approximately 680-donor mean. Previously analyzed data showed that most TCR beta V segments were productive at a frequency of about 90% or about 30%.

The PCR used 60 Vbeta and 13 Jbeta primers. Clones were read by immunoSEQ multiplex PCR, and TCRdb kept only the in-frame ones, dropping some. The repertoire holds 100,000 to 150,000 clones, 60% to 85% seen once, with less than 3% in the top ten. V was trimmed by 2 bases and J by 5 bases, leaving 6 bases between them. The germline V gene encodes CDR1 WNHNN and CDR2 SYGVQD (reference sequence). The CDR3 is 13 residues long. The material sequenced was PBMCs. This sequence was found in a woman in her forties in good health and CMV-seropositive. This chain uses TRBV10-1 with TRBJ2-2, with D unclear. The CDR3 here is CASSERGTGELFF. CDR3 in DNA: TGCGCCAGCAGTGAGAGAGGTACCGGGGAGCTGTTTTTT.